The rows below give T cell receptor beta chains drawn from one sample of a study of blood T cell repertoires in COVID-19. Only in-frame clones appear in the TCRdb table, and some are missing; sequencing was by immunoSEQ multiplex PCR. The sample has tens of thousands of clones; 87% are singletons. Sample: peripheral blood. The origin of the receptors is a woman older than 75 with active COVID-19. Each CDR3 is given without its conserved first and last residue. Clone size is shown for a subset of rows, as once, few, many or a class of expanded clone.

abundance: -
v_gene: TRBV7-2
CDR3aa: ASSPRTSGGVAKNIQY

abundance: -
v_gene: TRBV14
CDR3aa: ASSQGIGVVGSPLH

abundance: -
v_gene: TRBV5-5
CDR3aa: ASSLGDRIMNTEAF

abundance: -
v_gene: TRBV5-1
CDR3aa: ASSLDGGAGSPLH

abundance: -
v_gene: TRBV4-3
CDR3aa: ASSQEHGGNEKLF

abundance: -
v_gene: TRBV19
CDR3aa: ASSIKGRGYNEQF

abundance: -
v_gene: TRBV6-6
CDR3aa: ASSPPTGSEQY

abundance: -
v_gene: TRBV30
CDR3aa: AWSEGTGGGQPQH

abundance: -
v_gene: TRBV29-1
CDR3aa: SVDLRDPNYGYT

abundance: -
v_gene: TRBV9
CDR3aa: ASSVLGARETQY

abundance: -
v_gene: TRBV2
CDR3aa: ASSLTSGGLGEQF

abundance: -
v_gene: TRBV6-2/TRBV6-3
CDR3aa: ASSSPGQGSPGYT

abundance: once
v_gene: TRBV6-5
CDR3aa: ASVRTGSNTEAF

abundance: -
v_gene: TRBV27
CDR3aa: ASMERGGADTQY

abundance: few
v_gene: TRBV21-1
CDR3aa: ASSPPGQGVSGNQPQH

abundance: -
v_gene: TRBV7-9
CDR3aa: ASSLNSPVYGYT

abundance: -
v_gene: TRBV11-2
CDR3aa: ASSSVETQY

abundance: few
v_gene: TRBV30
CDR3aa: AWSALTGLTGY

abundance: -
v_gene: TRBV30
CDR3aa: AWSVPPLTVHGYT

abundance: -
v_gene: TRBV10-3
CDR3aa: AISDYSGGDNEQF

abundance: -
v_gene: TRBV7-8
CDR3aa: ASSFRQGSATQY

abundance: -
v_gene: TRBV7-2
CDR3aa: ASAINGQLALGYT

abundance: once
v_gene: TRBV10-2
CDR3aa: ASSESWAGTEAF